A selection of T cell receptor beta chains follows, all from one sample in a study of blood T cells in healthy people across ages. TCRdb used MiXCR to reprocess the 5' RACE reads, holding one entry per CDR3 protein. The profile shows around 2 million distinct CDR3 sequences, about two fifths of them singletons. Sequenced input: blood. All receptors derive from a human donor in good health. Both conserved end residues are part of each CDR3. Fields, in order: J gene, V gene, CDR3 protein.

TRBJ2-1 | TRBV5-1 | CASRPLSGDRTYEQFF
TRBJ2-6 | TRBV10-3 | CATLSGANVLTF
TRBJ2-6 | TRBV7-9 | CASSLFGQTYSGANVLTF
TRBJ2-3 | TRBV4-3 | CASSQDFGGATDTQYF
TRBJ2-1 | TRBV6-2/TRBV6-3 | CASSFLDRGSRNEQFF
TRBJ2-1 | TRBV11-1 | CASSSPISQIVNEQFF
TRBJ2-1 | TRBV6-2/TRBV6-3 | CASSYNGDEQFF
TRBJ2-4 | TRBV6-2/TRBV6-3 | CASSRDGAKNIQYF
TRBJ2-3 | TRBV5-6 | CASSFRDAGTDTQYF
TRBJ1-5 | TRBV24-1 | CATRGQGKNQPQHF
TRBJ2-1 | TRBV11-2 | CASSSTGGGGWGLNEQFF
TRBJ2-3 | TRBV12-3/TRBV12-4 | CASSPRTGRSGTDTQYF
TRBJ1-2 | TRBV20-1 | CSARTGDYYGYTF
TRBJ1-6 | TRBV10-3 | CAIKDTSLASPLHF
TRBJ2-3 | TRBV4-2 | CASSQVGLAGSDTQYF
TRBJ1-5 | TRBV15 | CATSGGGGQPQHF
TRBJ2-5 | TRBV20-1 | CSAAHRLAGGIQETQYF
TRBJ2-7 | TRBV20-1 | CSARIRGHNPYEQYF
TRBJ2-2 | TRBV5-6 | CASSLVAVRASGELFF
TRBJ2-7 | TRBV10-3 | CAISIGGRWNEQYF
TRBJ2-1 | TRBV6-6 | CASRGEETFYNEQFF
TRBJ1-1 | TRBV6-2/TRBV6-3 | CASTQRGLATEAFF
TRBJ2-3 | TRBV20-1 | CSARGGRDTQYF
TRBJ1-2 | TRBV9 | CASSVGGQGYTF